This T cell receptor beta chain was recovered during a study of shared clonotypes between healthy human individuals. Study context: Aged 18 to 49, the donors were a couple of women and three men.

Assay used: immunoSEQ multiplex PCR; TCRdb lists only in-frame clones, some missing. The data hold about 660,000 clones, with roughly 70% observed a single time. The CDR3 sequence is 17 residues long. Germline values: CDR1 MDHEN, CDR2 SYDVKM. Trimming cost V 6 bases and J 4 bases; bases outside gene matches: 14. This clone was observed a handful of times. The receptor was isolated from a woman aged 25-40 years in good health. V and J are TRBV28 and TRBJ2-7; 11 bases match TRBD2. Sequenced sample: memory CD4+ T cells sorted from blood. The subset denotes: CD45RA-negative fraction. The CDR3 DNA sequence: TGTGCCAGCAGACAAACTAGCGGGAGCGCATCGGGGTACGAGCAGTACTTC. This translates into CASRQTSGSASGYEQYF.